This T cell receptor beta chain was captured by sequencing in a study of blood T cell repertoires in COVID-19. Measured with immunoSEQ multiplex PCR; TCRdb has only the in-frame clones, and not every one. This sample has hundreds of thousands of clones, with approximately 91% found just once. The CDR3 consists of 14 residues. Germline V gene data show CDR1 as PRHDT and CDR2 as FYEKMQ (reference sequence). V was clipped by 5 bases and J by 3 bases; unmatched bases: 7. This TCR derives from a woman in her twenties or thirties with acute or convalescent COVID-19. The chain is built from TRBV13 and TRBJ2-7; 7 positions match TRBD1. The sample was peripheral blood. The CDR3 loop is CASSPTGFDYEQYF. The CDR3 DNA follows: TGTGCCAGCAGCCCGACAGGGTTCGACTACGAGCAGTACTTC.